This T cell receptor (beta chain) was retrieved from a study of PD-1 blockade in classical Hodgkin lymphoma. Whole-study results and caveats: Partial responders and progressors had significantly lower baseline TCR diversity.

Note on this clone: Its target is not known. Other DNA variants within this sample encode the same CDR3.

The time point: cycle 4 day 1 (C4D1), after more than 5 weeks of nivolumab. Autologous stem cell transplantation was followed by relapse in every patient, and brentuximab vedotin exposure varied. Magnetic negative selection was used to purify CD4+ T cells from thawed PBMCs. Patients' outcomes at their best amounted to complete response, partial response or progressive disease. Trimming cost V 4 bases and J 8 bases; bases outside gene matches: 6. Germline CDR1 is SGHDT and CDR2 is YYEEEE. The CDR3 runs to 13 residues. TCRdb's copy holds only in-frame clones and misses some; the assay was immunoSEQ multiplex PCR. The sample contains 18,000 or so clones, around 75% of which appear only once.

The sample consisted of CD4+ T cells from blood, taken before the fourth cycle of nivolumab. The chain is built from TRBV5-6 and TRBJ1-2, with 9 positions matching TRBD1. This clonotype was sampled from a human donor with classical Hodgkin lymphoma. The CDR3 is CASSDRGLYGYTF. The CDR3 DNA follows: TGTGCCAGCAGCGACAGGGGGTTGTACGGCTACACCTTC.